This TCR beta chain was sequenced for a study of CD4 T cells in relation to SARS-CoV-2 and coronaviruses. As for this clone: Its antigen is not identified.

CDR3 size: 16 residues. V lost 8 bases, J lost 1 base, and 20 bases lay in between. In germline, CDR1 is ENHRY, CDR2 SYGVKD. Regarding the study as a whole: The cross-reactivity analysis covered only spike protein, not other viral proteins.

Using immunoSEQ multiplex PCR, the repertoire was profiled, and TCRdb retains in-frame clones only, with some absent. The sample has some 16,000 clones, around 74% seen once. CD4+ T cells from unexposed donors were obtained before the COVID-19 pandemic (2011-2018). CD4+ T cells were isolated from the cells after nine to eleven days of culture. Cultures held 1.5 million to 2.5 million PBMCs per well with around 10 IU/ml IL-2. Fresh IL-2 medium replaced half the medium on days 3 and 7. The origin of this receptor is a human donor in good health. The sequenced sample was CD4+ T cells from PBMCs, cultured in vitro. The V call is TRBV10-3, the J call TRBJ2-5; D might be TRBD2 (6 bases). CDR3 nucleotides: TGTGCCATCGGGACTCCAATAGGGCCGGTCCAAGAGACCCAGTACTTC. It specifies CAIGTPIGPVQETQYF.